A selection of T cell receptor beta chains follows, all from one sample in a study of human T cells and chemical hapten exposure. TCRdb analysed the RACE reads with MiXCR anew, one entry per CDR3 protein. Among approximately 110,000 distinct CDR3 sequences listed, approximately 9.9% were seen once. The sequenced sample was whole blood, obtained in connection with sensitization to the hapten diphenylcyclopropenone (DPC). All receptors derive from a woman in her thirties or forties with alopecia areata. Some clones in this sample may be carry-over from other donors' samples. Both conserved end residues are part of each CDR3. A D gene is named only where the DNA matches it firmly. Not every row has a clone size; where given, it reads once, few, many or a size class.

TRBV7-9,TRBD1,TRBJ1-1,NA,CASSLVTGPSTEAFF,TGTGCCAGCAGCTTAGTGACAGGGCCCTCCACTGAAGCTTTCTTT
TRBV4-1,NA,TRBJ1-1,NA,CASSQELGAEAFF,TGCGCCAGCAGCCAAGAATTGGGCGCTGAAGCTTTCTTT
TRBV27,NA,TRBJ2-1,many,CASSPRTNGAFNEQFF,TGTGCCAGCAGCCCTAGGACTAATGGGGCCTTCAATGAGCAGTTCTTC
TRBV20-1,TRBD2,TRBJ2-5,many,CSAREGGSGSGETQYF,TGCAGTGCTAGAGAAGGCGGTAGCGGGAGTGGGGAGACCCAGTACTTC
TRBV20-1,NA,TRBJ2-1,NA,CSGERDEQFF,TGCAGTGGTGAGCGAGACGAGCAGTTCTTC
TRBV6-2/TRBV6-3,NA,TRBJ1-2,many,CASSSGPSYGYTF,TGTGCCAGCAGCTCCGGACCGAGCTATGGCTACACCTTC
TRBV7-2,TRBD1,TRBJ2-1,few,CASSPRGRVRNEQFF,TGTGCCAGCAGCCCGAGGGGGCGGGTACGCAATGAGCAGTTCTTC
TRBV19,TRBD2,TRBJ2-1,NA,CASSPRSGGLYNEQFF,TGTGCCAGTAGTCCCCGTAGCGGGGGCCTCTACAATGAGCAGTTCTTC
TRBV2,NA,TRBJ2-2,NA,CASSEDSPGELFF,TGTGCCAGCAGTGAAGACAGTCCCGGGGAGCTGTTTTTT
TRBV5-5,NA,TRBJ1-3,few,CASIGRGYAGNTIYF,TGTGCCAGCATCGGTCGGGGGTACGCTGGAAACACCATATATTTT
TRBV4-3,NA,TRBJ1-1,NA,CASSQVWGSNTEAFF,TGCGCCAGCAGCCAAGTGTGGGGCTCGAACACTGAAGCTTTCTTT
TRBV12-5,TRBD1,TRBJ1-3,NA,CASGSHTGDRATAGNTIYF,TGTGCTAGTGGTTCTCATACCGGGGACAGAGCCACGGCGGGAAACACCATATATTTT
TRBV12-2,NA,TRBJ1-2,few,CASHQGGANYGYTF,TGTGCAAGTCACCAAGGTGGGGCTAACTATGGCTACACCTTC
TRBV5-1,NA,TRBJ2-1,NA,CVSSLAQASAYNEQFF,TGCGTCAGCAGCTTGGCCCAGGCTAGCGCCTACAATGAGCAGTTCTTC
TRBV4-3,TRBD2,TRBJ2-1,many,CASSRAGGVHNEQFF,TGCGCCAGCAGCCGAGCGGGAGGAGTCCACAATGAGCAGTTCTTC
TRBV7-2,TRBD2,TRBJ2-7,many,CASSLAQSGGRPYEQYF,TGTGCCAGCAGCTTAGCCCAAAGCGGCGGGAGACCCTACGAGCAGTACTTC
TRBV7-2,NA,TRBJ1-2,many,CASSSATDYGYTF,TGTGCCAGCAGCTCTGCGACAGACTATGGCTACACCTTC
TRBV7-2,NA,TRBJ2-7,many,CASSLREPPGQYF,TGTGCCAGCAGCCTCCGGGAACCCCCGGGGCAGTACTTC
TRBV20-1,NA,TRBJ1-1,NA,CSARGGTGTEAFF,TGCAGTGCTAGGGGGGGGACGGGCACTGAAGCTTTCTTT
TRBV29-1,TRBD2,TRBJ2-7,NA,CSVERGQRLAGPTGGIYEQYF,TGCAGCGTTGAAAGAGGACAAAGACTAGCGGGACCGACCGGCGGGATCTACGAGCAGTACTTC
TRBV6-6,TRBD1,TRBJ2-7,many,CASSYRGQGYEQYF,TGTGCCAGCAGTTATAGGGGACAGGGGTACGAGCAGTACTTC
TRBV10-3,NA,TRBJ1-5,NA,CAISEGNQPQHF,TGTGCCATCAGTGAGGGCAATCAGCCCCAGCATTTT
TRBV6-2/TRBV6-3,NA,TRBJ2-1,NA,CASSYSGEQFF,TGTGCCAGCAGTTATTCCGGTGAGCAGTTCTTC
TRBV6-6,NA,TRBJ2-5,many,CANQGRAVQETQYF,TGTGCCAACCAAGGTCGGGCGGTTCAAGAGACCCAGTACTTC
TRBV10-2,TRBD2,TRBJ2-3,NA,CASSTGGLASSTDTQYF,TGCGCCAGCAGTACCGGGGGACTAGCGTCGAGCACAGATACGCAGTATTTT
TRBV13,NA,TRBJ2-6,NA,CASSLGVVDSGANVLTF,TGTGCCAGCAGCTTAGGTGTCGTTGACTCTGGGGCCAACGTCCTGACTTTC
TRBV27,NA,TRBJ1-1,few,CASSLGWVSTEAFF,TGTGCCAGCAGTTTAGGGTGGGTGAGCACTGAAGCTTTCTTT
TRBV20-1,NA,TRBJ1-1,NA,CSALGVGLAEAFF,TGCAGTGCTTTAGGGGTGGGCCTAGCTGAAGCTTTCTTT
TRBV28,TRBD1,TRBJ2-7,NA,CASSSPRTGTGSYEQYF,TGTGCCAGCAGTTCCCCCCGGACAGGGACTGGGAGCTACGAGCAGTACTTC
TRBV25-1,NA,TRBJ2-5,NA,CASSTDGSQETQYF,TGTGCCAGCAGTACCGATGGGTCCCAAGAGACCCAGTACTTC
TRBV7-9,NA,TRBJ1-5,many,CASSLTGGQGNQPQHF,TGTGCCAGCAGCTTGACGGGGGGTCAGGGCAATCAGCCCCAGCATTTT
TRBV28,TRBD1,TRBJ1-6,many,CASSLEAGGAHSPLHF,TGTGCCAGCAGTTTAGAGGCAGGGGGAGCTCACTCACCCCTCCACTTT
TRBV7-9,NA,TRBJ2-1,many,CASSLALRVGEQFF,TGTGCCAGCAGCTTAGCGCTCAGGGTTGGTGAGCAGTTCTTC
TRBV7-8,TRBD2,TRBJ2-1,medium-sized,CASSPIGREISYNEQFF,TGTGCCAGCAGCCCTATAGGGCGGGAGATATCCTACAATGAGCAGTTCTTC
TRBV3-1,TRBD2,TRBJ2-3,many,CASSQEASGVTDTQYF,TGTGCCAGCAGCCAAGAGGCTAGCGGGGTCACAGATACGCAGTATTTT
TRBV12-3/TRBV12-4,NA,TRBJ1-1,many,CASSLNASPRAFF,TGTGCCAGCAGTTTAAACGCCTCCCCCCGAGCTTTCTTT
TRBV19,TRBD1,TRBJ1-5,NA,CASSVTGGVQPQHF,TGTGCCAGTAGTGTGACAGGGGGCGTTCAGCCCCAGCATTTT
TRBV14,TRBD2,TRBJ2-2,NA,CAGSLGLAGVLGELFF,TGTGCCGGCAGCTTGGGACTAGCGGGAGTTCTCGGGGAGCTGTTTTTT
TRBV6-6,TRBD1,TRBJ1-1,NA,CASSDRGDTEAFF,TGTGCCAGCAGTGACAGGGGGGACACTGAAGCTTTCTTT
TRBV28,NA,TRBJ2-3,NA,CASSGGAGSTDTQYF,TGTGCCAGCAGTGGGGGGGCCGGGAGTACAGATACGCAGTATTTT
TRBV9,NA,TRBJ2-1,few,CASSVVISSGGSGNEQFF,TGTGCCAGCAGCGTAGTTATTTCGTCTGGCGGGTCTGGCAATGAGCAGTTCTTC